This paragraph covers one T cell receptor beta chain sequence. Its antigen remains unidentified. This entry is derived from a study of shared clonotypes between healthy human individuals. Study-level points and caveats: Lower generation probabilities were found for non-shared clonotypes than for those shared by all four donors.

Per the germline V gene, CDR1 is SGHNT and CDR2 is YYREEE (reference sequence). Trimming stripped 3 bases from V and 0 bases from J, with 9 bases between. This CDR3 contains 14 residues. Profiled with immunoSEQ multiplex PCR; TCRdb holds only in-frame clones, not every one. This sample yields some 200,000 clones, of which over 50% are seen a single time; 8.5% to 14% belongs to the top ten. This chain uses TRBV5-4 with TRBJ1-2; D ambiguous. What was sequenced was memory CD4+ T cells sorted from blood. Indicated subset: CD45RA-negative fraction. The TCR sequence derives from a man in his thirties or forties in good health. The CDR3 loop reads CASSYDGANYGYTF. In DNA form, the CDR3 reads TGTGCCAGCAGCTACGACGGAGCTAACTATGGCTACACCTTC.